This entry describes one TCR beta chain. Its antigen is not identified. The method was immunoSEQ multiplex PCR; TCRdb's version includes in-frame clones alone and lacks a portion of them. The sample yields around 240,000 clones, 50% to 75% seen once. The record originates from a study of shared clonotypes between healthy human individuals. Study-wide points: Sorted-subset sequencing was shown by rarefaction to be incomplete despite large depth. Naive subsets usually exceeded memory subsets in estimated richness. Clonotype sharing among donors was expected to depend on sequencing depth.

CD45RA+ naive and CD45RA-negative memory subsets were separated from CD4+ cells. The sequence was collected from a man in his thirties or forties in good health. What was sequenced was memory CD4+ T cells sorted from blood. This sample's subset: CD45RA-negative fraction.

The CDR3 nucleotides read TGTGCCAGCAGCGAAAGCGGGAGAGGCTACAATGAGCAGTTCTTC. Translating it yields CASSESGRGYNEQFF. This chain links TRBV2 with TRBJ2-1; 8 positions match TRBD2. There are 15 residues in the CDR3. V trimming: 6 bases; J trimming: 3 bases; junction bases outside the gene matches: 7. CDR1 is SNHLY, CDR2 FYNNEI, per germline.